These T cell receptor beta chains were read from a single sample in a study of tumor and adjacent non-tumor tissue in lung cancer. TCRdb redid the calling of the multiplex PCR reads with MiXCR, one entry per CDR3 protein. The sample carries 98,000 or so distinct CDR3 sequences, less than 85% recorded once. Sequenced material: distant non-tumor lung tissue. These receptors came from a man aged 55-75 years with small cell lung cancer. Each CDR3 is given with its conserved first and last residue. D genes are given only for firm matches. Expanded clones get a size class; other rows say once, few or many, or leave the size out.

abundance	d_gene	v_gene	j_gene	CDR3aa	CDR3nt
few	NA	TRBV10-3	TRBJ2-5	CVIRGVGSQETQYF	TGTGTCATCAGAGGGGTCGGCTCCCAAGAGACTCAGTACTTC
NA	TRBD1	TRBV11-2	TRBJ2-2	CASSTYRGVGVLSF	TGTGCCAGCAGCACCTACAGGGGGGTCGGGGTGCTGTCTTTT
NA	NA	TRBV4-1	TRBJ2-7	CASSQAMRGTDTYERYF	TGCGCCAGCAGCCAAGCCATGAGGGGGACGGACACCTACGAGCGGTACTTC
once	NA	TRBV9	TRBJ2-1	CASSQTGLGNNVQFF	TGTGCCAGCAGCCAAACGGGGCTTGGAAACAATGTGCAGTTCTTC
NA	NA	TRBV6-5	TRBJ2-5	CASSYDRIQESQYF	TGTGCCAGCAGTTATGACAGAATCCAAGAGAGCCAGTACTTC
NA	NA	TRBV12-3/TRBV12-4	TRBJ1-2	CASNLARVRGIYGYTF	TGTGCCAGCAATTTAGCGCGGGTCAGGGGTATATATGGCTACACCTTC
NA	TRBD2	TRBV11-3	TRBJ2-3	CASSQREEWDTLYF	TGCGCTAGCAGTCAGCGGGAGGAGTGGGATACGCTGTATTTT
once	NA	TRBV12-1	TRBJ2-3	CASSFAQTGYRLTDAQYF	TGTGCCAGCAGCTTTGCCCAAACAGGGTATCGTCTCACAGATGCGCAGTATTTT
NA	NA	TRBV12-3/TRBV12-4	TRBJ2-7	CASSLISTYVQYF	TGTGCCAGCAGTTTAATAAGCACATACGTGCAGTACTTC
NA	NA	TRBV11-2	TRBJ2-2	CASSLALETGGLFF	TGTGCCAGCAGCTTAGCGCTGGAGACCGGAGGGCTGTTTTTT
NA	NA	TRBV4-2	TRBJ2-1	CASSYIVGDEQFF	TGTGCCAGCAGCTATATAGTGGGGGATGAGCAGTTCTTC
NA	NA	TRBV4-1	TRBJ1-5	CASSQDRTWVRPQHF	TGCGCCAGCAGCCAAGATCGGACATGGGTAAGGCCCCAGCATTTT
NA	NA	TRBV5-6	TRBJ2-1	CASSLGMSSYNEQFF	TGTGCGAGCAGCTTGGGGATGAGCTCCTACAATGAGCAGTTCTTC
NA	NA	TRBV4-1	TRBJ1-2	CASSQGHQGNYVYTF	TGCGCCAGCAGCCAAGGCCATCAGGGGAACTATGTCTACACCTTC
NA	TRBD2	TRBV6-1	TRBJ2-3	CASSSLGAGLLGSEQHYF	TGTGCTAGCAGCTCCCTAGGAGCGGGACTCTTGGGCTCGGAGCAGCACTATTTT
NA	NA	TRBV30	TRBJ2-6	CAWSATTEAGANVMTF	TGTGCCTGGAGTGCCACCACAGAGGCTGGGGCCAACGTCATGACTTTC
NA	NA	TRBV12-3/TRBV12-4	TRBJ2-4	CASSLVCGGNIQYF	TGTGCCAGCAGTTTAGTGTGCGGAGGGAACATTCAGTACTTC
NA	NA	TRBV29-1	TRBJ2-3	CSTPAWASTDTQYF	TGCAGCACGCCAGCATGGGCGAGCACAGATACGCAGTATTTT
medium-sized	NA	TRBV6-2/TRBV6-3	TRBJ2-1	CASSYPPGAASRYNEQFF	TGTGCCAGCAGTTACCCCCCGGGGGCGGCTAGCCGATACAATGAGCAGTTCTTC
NA	TRBD1	TRBV12-3/TRBV12-4	TRBJ2-2	CASSSFGTDTGELFF	TGTGCCAGCAGTTCCTTTGGGACAGACACCGGGGAGCTCTTTTTT
NA	NA	TRBV11-2	TRBJ1-1	CVSSRLGHLVTEAFF	TGTGTCAGCAGCCGCCTCGGACACCTGGTTACTGAAGCTTTCTTT
NA	TRBD2	TRBV29-1	TRBJ2-7	CSIGSGGTYVQYF	TGCAGCATTGGGTCGGGGGGGACCTACGTGCAGTACTTC
NA	NA	TRBV6-2/TRBV6-3	TRBJ1-2	CASSPIGVVAYTF	TGTGCCAGCAGCCCGATTGGGGTTGTCGCCTACACCTTC
NA	NA	TRBV11-1	TRBJ2-1	CASSSESRTNGSGDGQFF	TGTGCCAGCAGCTCAGAATCGAGGACTAACGGGAGTGGTGATGGGCAGTTCTTC
NA	TRBD2	TRBV7-9	TRBJ2-3	CASRRLAGAGTDTQYF	TGTGCCAGCAGGCGGCTAGCGGGAGCGGGGACAGATACGCAGTATTTT
NA	TRBD2	TRBV18	TRBJ2-1	CASSSWTRRPNEQFF	TGTGCCAGCTCATCCTGGACTAGAAGGCCAAATGAGCAGTTCTTC
NA	TRBD1	TRBV6-5	TRBJ1-2	CANSYGLGQGSHGYTF	TGTGCCAACAGTTACGGTCTGGGACAGGGCTCTCATGGCTACACTTTT
NA	NA	TRBV4-1	TRBJ2-5	CASCRGREETQYF	TGCGCCAGCTGCCGCGGCAGGGAAGAGACCCAGTACTTC
many	NA	TRBV20-1	TRBJ2-3	CSARGKLTTQYF	TGCAGTGCTAGAGGCAAACTAACTACGCAGTATTTT
NA	NA	TRBV7-2	TRBJ2-3	CSSSAGAYTDTQYF	TGTTCCAGCAGCGCAGGTGCCTACACAGATACGCAGTATTTT
NA	NA	TRBV5-4	TRBJ2-7	CASSLVLSGEQYF	TGTGCTAGCAGCTTGGTCCTCTCCGGCGAGCAGTACTTC
few	NA	TRBV29-1	TRBJ2-1	CSMPGEGSSYNEQLF	TGCAGCATGCCGGGTGAGGGCAGCTCCTACAATGAGCAATTGTTC
NA	NA	TRBV6-6	TRBJ1-1	CASSYIHMNTEDFF	TGTGCCAGCAGCTACATACATATGAACACTGAAGATTTCTTT
NA	TRBD2	TRBV20-1	TRBJ2-5	CSASGGTGRAQETQYF	TGCAGTGCTAGTGGGGGCACCGGGAGGGCCCAAGAGACCCAGTACTTC
NA	TRBD1	TRBV29-1	TRBJ1-2	CSVGRGHYGYTF	TGCAGTGTTGGAAGGGGGCACTATGGCTACACCTTC
once	TRBD2	TRBV7-8	TRBJ2-3	CASSLLAKGRADTQYF	TGTGCCAGCAGCTTACTGGCTAAAGGGAGGGCGGATACGCAGTATTTT
NA	NA	TRBV6-6	TRBJ2-3	CASSPNRVSTDTQYF	TGTGCTAGCAGTCCTAACAGGGTGAGCACAGATACGCAGTATTTT